The 23 T cell receptor beta chains reported below all come from one sample, sequenced in a study of human T cells and chemical hapten exposure. The sample's time point: pre-sensitization, week 0. Treatment indicated: therapeutic diphenylcyclopropenone sensitization with weekly scalp DPC. TCRdb independently ran MiXCR on the RACE reads; one entry per CDR3 protein. The data hold fewer than 70,000 distinct CDR3 sequences, with around 6.6% observed a single time. Material: whole blood, obtained in connection with sensitization to the hapten diphenylcyclopropenone (DPC). The receptors come from a woman aged 25 to 39 with alopecia areata. Some clones in this sample may be carry-over from other donors' samples.

This clonotype was observed many times. The chain is built from TRBV7-9 and TRBJ1-1; no reliable D call. This CDR3 has 12 amino acids. The V and J ends lost 5 bases and 1 base respectively, with 5 bases between them. Germline V gene lookup returns CDR1 SEHNR and CDR2 FQNEAQ (reference sequence). The CDR3 is CASSPTNTEAFF. The CDR3 DNA reads TGTGCCAGCAGCCCCACGAACACTGAAGCTTTCTTT.

This clonotype has a count of ten or more. V and J are TRBV7-8 and TRBJ2-7, with 7 nucleotides matching TRBD1. V trimming: 5 bases; J trimming: 4 bases; junction bases outside the gene matches: 5. This CDR3 region has 13 residues. Germline-derived CDR1 and CDR2 are SGHVS and FQNEAQ. The CDR3 spells CASSPGQRYEQYF. CDR3 DNA: TGTGCCAGCAGCCCGGGACAGAGGTACGAGCAGTACTTC.

This clonotype was picked up many times. This rearrangement joins TRBV11-2 to TRBJ2-5, with TRBD2 matching 9 bases. CDR1 and CDR2 (germline): SGHAT, FQNNGV. The CDR3 contains 18 residues. Trimming at V came to 5 bases and at J to 3 bases, leaving 16 bases not matched to a gene. The CDR3 nucleotides read TGTGCCAGCAGCCACGCGGGGCCCGCCTTAGCGGGGGAAGAGACCCAGTACTTC. Amino acid sequence: CASSHAGPALAGEETQYF.

This clonotype was recorded at least ten times. The gene calls are TRBV3-1 and TRBJ1-6; no firm D call. The CDR3 is 15 amino acids. Trimming shortened V by 1 base and J by 11 bases, and 15 bases separated the two germline ends. The germline gives CDR1 LGHDT, CDR2 YNNKEL (reference sequence). The CDR3 DNA sequence: TGTGCCAGCAGCCAAGTAGTGGGCAGGAGGACACCCCTCCACTTT. This encodes CASSQVVGRRTPLHF.

This clonotype was found many times. The rearrangement joins TRBV20-1 to TRBJ2-1; weak D call: TRBD2 (5 bases). In germline, CDR1 is DFQATT, CDR2 SNEGSKA (reference sequence). This CDR3 contains 15 residues. Trimming left V 6 bases short and J 0 bases short, with 15 bases between. The CDR3 reads CSAEPGFLSYNEQFF. The CDR3, as DNA: TGCAGTGCGGAACCGGGGTTCCTCTCCTACAATGAGCAGTTCTTC.

This clonotype was counted ten times or more. This chain links TRBV5-1 with TRBJ1-5; D ambiguous. Germline loops: CDR1 SGHRS, CDR2 YFSETQ. Trimming stripped 1 base from V and 9 bases from J, with 17 bases between. The length of the CDR3 is 15 residues. CDR3 loop: CASSLLGSGNGPQHF. The DNA for the CDR3 is TGCGCCAGCAGCTTGCTGGGATCCGGAAATGGGCCCCAGCATTTT.

The sample holds many counts of this clonotype. The V call is TRBV7-9, the J call TRBJ1-5; 7 bases line up with TRBD1. This CDR3 region has 15 residues. The V gene end was trimmed by 3 bases and the J gene end by 7 bases; junction bases not matched to a gene: 9. CDR1 and CDR2 (germline): SEHNR, FQNEAQ (reference sequence). The CDR3 loop reads CASSFGDRVGQPQHF. CDR3 nucleotide sequence: TGTGCCAGCAGCTTTGGAGACAGGGTAGGCCAGCCCCAGCATTTT.

This clonotype came up many times. The genes are TRBV12-3 or TRBV12-4 and TRBJ2-3; 7 nucleotides match TRBD2. V was pared by 8 bases and J by 10 bases, with 12 bases of the junction left unmatched. The CDR3 is made up of 13 amino acids. CDR3 residues: CASGETLRGAQYF. CDR3 coding DNA: TGTGCCAGCGGGGAAACGCTTCGGGGGGCGCAGTATTTT.

Notes on this clonotype: Just one base apart from a much larger clone, this may be a read error. This chain connects TRBV10-3 to TRBJ2-3; no reliable D call. Germline V CDR1 and CDR2: ENHRY, SYGVKD. V was trimmed by 7 bases and J by 1 base, leaving 15 bases between them. The CDR3 is made up of 15 amino acids. CDR3: CAINQGPEGTDTQYF. In DNA, the CDR3 is TGTGCCATCAATCAAGGGCCTGAGGGCACAGATACGCAGTATTTT.

This clonotype was found many times. V is TRBV10-3 and J is TRBJ1-3; D possibly corresponds to TRBD1 (5 bases). This CDR3 comprises 17 residues. Germline V gene data show CDR1 as ENHRY and CDR2 as SYGVKD. With 2 bases removed from V and 0 bases from J, the gap between germline ends came to 14 bases. The CDR3: CAISEPGRGLSGNTIYF. As DNA, the CDR3 is TGTGCCATCAGTGAGCCGGGGAGGGGCCTCTCTGGAAACACCATATATTTT.

CDR3 in amino acids: CASSLFGGGAFF. In nucleotides, the CDR3 is TGTGCCAGCAGCTTATTTGGGGGGGGAGCTTTCTTT. The J gene is TRBJ1-1, the V gene TRBV7-2, with D maybe TRBD1 (5 bases). The V gene lost 2 bases and the J gene lost 10 bases, with 11 bases spanning the gap. The CDR3 is 12 amino acids. Per germline, CDR1 SGHTA and CDR2 FQGNSA.

This clonotype was counted many times. This sequence joins TRBV12-3 or TRBV12-4 and TRBJ1-4; D is uncertain. CDR3 size: 17 residues. The V end lost 3 bases, the J end lost 0 bases, and 14 bases lay between the germline ends. CDR3 residues: CASSLSGIGATNEKLFF. In DNA, the CDR3 is TGTGCCAGCAGTTTGTCGGGAATCGGAGCAACTAATGAAAAACTGTTTTTT.

This clonotype has at least ten counts. The J gene is TRBJ1-1, the V gene TRBV12-3 or TRBV12-4; 7 positions match TRBD1. V lost 6 bases to trimming and J lost 3 bases; unmatched junction nucleotides: 4. The CDR3 consists of 13 residues. This CDR3 reads CASSSRGDTEAFF. For the CDR3, the DNA is TGTGCCAGCAGCTCCAGGGGGGACACTGAAGCTTTCTTT.

This clonotype has ten or more counts. Written as DNA, the CDR3 is TGTGCCAGCACCCCGGGAGACCGAGTAACTGAAGCTTTCTTT. This sequence encodes CASTPGDRVTEAFF. V gene TRBV7-9 combines with J gene TRBJ1-1; D uncertain. Germline lookup yields CDR1 SEHNR and CDR2 FQNEAQ (reference sequence). The CDR3 sequence is 14 residues long. Trimming cost V 7 bases and J 5 bases, with 17 bases left between them.

This clonotype has a count of ten or more. The V and J genes are TRBV12-3 or TRBV12-4 and TRBJ1-1; TRBD1 is a possible D gene (6 bases). The CDR3 spans 15 residues. V shed 6 bases and J shed 5 bases, with 19 bases lying between them. The CDR3 DNA sequence: TGTGCCAGCAGCCATAACAGGGTCCGGGTGACTGAAGCTTTCTTT. Encoded protein: CASSHNRVRVTEAFF.

This clonotype showed up many times. The chain carries TRBV2 and TRBJ2-3; 9 bases line up with TRBD2. This CDR3 spans 16 amino acids. Germline CDR1 is SNHLY and CDR2 is FYNNEI. V lost 6 bases, J lost 1 base, and 8 bases stayed unmatched. CDR3 sequence: CASSLGLARRTDTQYF. In DNA, the CDR3 is TGTGCCAGCAGCCTCGGACTAGCGCGCCGCACAGATACGCAGTATTTT.

This clonotype occurred many times. The V call is TRBV6-6, the J call TRBJ2-7; 9 bases agree with TRBD1. CDR3 length equals 15 residues. The V gene's germline CDR1 is MNHNY and CDR2 SVGAGI (reference sequence). J gave up 2 bases and V 6 bases, and 8 bases lay outside the gene matches. The CDR3 DNA reads as TGTGCCAGCAGGACGGGGGGACAGGGTACCTACGAGCAGTACTTC. Its protein product is CASRTGGQGTYEQYF.

Only a few counts were recorded for this clonotype. This chain connects TRBV6-6 to TRBJ1-1, with D uncertain. The ends were cut back, 6 bases at V and 0 bases at J, with 8 bases in the middle. CDR1 and CDR2 (germline): MNHNY, SVGAGI (reference sequence). CDR3 length: 13 amino acids. CDR3 in amino acids: CASSPVMNTEAFF. DNA for the CDR3: TGTGCCAGCAGCCCTGTTATGAACACTGAAGCTTTCTTT.

This clonotype was observed at least ten times. This chain joins TRBV5-1 and TRBJ1-1; weak D call: TRBD1 (5 bases). The CDR3 is made up of 15 amino acids. Germline-derived CDR1 and CDR2 are SGHRS and YFSETQ. The V end lost 5 bases, the J end lost 3 bases, and 17 bases lay between the germline ends. CDR3 loop: CASSPDSRGDTEAFF. CDR3 in DNA: TGCGCCAGCAGTCCAGACAGCCGAGGGGACACTGAAGCTTTCTTT.

In this sample, this clonotype turned up many times. The gene calls are TRBV7-9 and TRBJ1-1; possibly TRBD1 for D (6 bases). Germline V lookup: CDR1 SEHNR, CDR2 FQNEAQ (reference sequence). The CDR3 is made up of 15 amino acids. V was trimmed by 1 base and J by 1 base, leaving 10 bases between them. The CDR3: CASSLDRASNTEAFF. CDR3 sequence (DNA): TGTGCCAGCAGCTTAGACAGGGCCTCGAACACTGAAGCTTTCTTT.

This clonotype appeared many times. This chain joins TRBV9 and TRBJ1-3; 9 nucleotides agree with TRBD1. Losses at the gene ends were 2 bases for V and 0 bases for J; bases not matched to a gene: 3. In germline, CDR1 is SGDLS, CDR2 YYNGEE. The CDR3 sequence is 16 residues long. CDR3 amino acids: CASSVSTGGSGNTIYF. The CDR3 DNA is TGTGCCAGCAGCGTCTCGACAGGGGGCTCTGGAAACACCATATATTTT.

This clonotype appeared many times. The chain links TRBV19 to TRBJ1-3; weak D call: TRBD1 (6 bases). In germline, CDR1 is LNHDA, CDR2 SQIVND (reference sequence). The CDR3 consists of 15 residues. V was shortened by 3 bases and J by 0 bases, with 9 bases between the two germline ends. CDR3 protein: CASSIGGLSGNTIYF. The CDR3 region has the DNA TGTGCCAGTAGTATTGGGGGCCTCTCTGGAAACACCATATATTTT.

There are a few counts of this clonotype. The genes are TRBV6-5 and TRBJ1-2, with D unclear. The CDR3 totals 15 residues. From germline, CDR1 is MNHEY and CDR2 SVGAGI. The V and J ends lost 0 bases and 5 bases respectively, with 13 bases between them. CDR3 DNA sequence: TGTGCCAGCAGTTACTCGTATAGTCTGACTTATGGCTACACCTTC. Its protein is CASSYSYSLTYGYTF.